The 28 T cell receptor beta chains below come from one sample, sequenced in a study of T cell clonotyping in hematopoietic cell transplantation. Assay: immunoSEQ multiplex PCR; the TCRdb copy retains only in-frame clones and omits some. The sample has 15,000 to 25,000 clones, under 85% seen once. Source material: peripheral blood mononuclear cells. The receptors were sampled from a man aged 60 to 69 in good health. Some clones in this sample may be carry-over from other donors' samples.

The genes are TRBV4-1 and TRBJ1-1; 9 nucleotides match TRBD1. CDR1 MGHRA and CDR2 YSYEKL come from the germline V gene. The CDR3 totals 16 residues. Trimming removed 1 base from V and 5 bases from J; junction bases left unmatched: 8. The CDR3 DNA reads TGCGCCAGCAGCCAAGCAGGACAGGGGTGGAGAACTGAAGCTTTCTTT. Its translation is CASSQAGQGWRTEAFF.

The V call is TRBV30, the J call TRBJ2-2; weak D call: TRBD1 (5 bases). The CDR3 runs to 15 residues. Germline V gene lookup returns CDR1 GTSNPN and CDR2 SVGIG (reference sequence). The V end was cut by 0 bases, the J end by 5 bases, with 13 bases between. The CDR3: CAWSVVGRATGELFF. DNA for the CDR3: TGTGCCTGGAGTGTAGTTGGCAGGGCAACCGGGGAGCTGTTTTTT.

The chain has TRBV29-1 and TRBJ1-2, with 7 bases lining up with TRBD1. This CDR3 spans 13 amino acids. The V gene end was trimmed by 6 bases and the J gene end by 2 bases; junction bases not matched to a gene: 6. CDR1 SQVTM and CDR2 ANQGSEA come from the germline V gene. The CDR3 region has the DNA TGCAGCGTCCAGCAGACAGGGAACTATGGCTACACCTTC. It translates to CSVQQTGNYGYTF.

J is TRBJ1-2 and V is TRBV23-1; 10 nucleotides match TRBD1. TRBV23-1 qualifies as an ORF whose function is uncertain. The J segment lost 3 bases and the V segment lost 4 bases, leaving 14 bases of the junction unmatched. There are 18 residues in the CDR3. As DNA, the CDR3 is TGCGCCAGCAGTCGTGGGTCGACAGGGGGCGCGACCTACTATGGCTACACCTTC. It translates to CASSRGSTGGATYYGYTF.

This clone was detected only a few times. The V call is TRBV6-6, the J call TRBJ1-2; 7 bases are shared with TRBD1. The germline gives CDR1 MNHNY, CDR2 SVGAGI (reference sequence). The CDR3 runs 13 residues. V lost 2 bases, J lost 8 bases, and 5 bases stayed unmatched. The CDR3 DNA is TGTGCCAGCAGTTACGAGACAGGGAGGGGCTACACCTTC. Translating it yields CASSYETGRGYTF.

The CDR3 protein is CASSAGLAGGIIDTQYF. Written as DNA, the CDR3 is TGTGCCAGCAGTGCGGGACTAGCGGGGGGGATAATAGATACGCAGTATTTT. This rearrangement joins TRBV2 to TRBJ2-3, with 16 bases matching TRBD2. CDR1 is SNHLY and CDR2 is FYNNEI in the germline V gene. CDR3 length: 17 residues. Trimming removed 4 bases from V and 5 bases from J; junction bases left unmatched: 6.

The chain couples TRBV4-2 to TRBJ2-1, with TRBD2 matching over 7 bases. The CDR3 sequence is 15 residues long. Looked up from germline, CDR1 is LGHNA and CDR2 is YNFKEQ. V gave up 5 bases and J gave up 6 bases; unmatched junction bases: 10. CDR3 nucleotide sequence: TGTGCCAGCAGCTCTAGCGGTTCCCGGTCCAATGAGCAGTTCTTC. It specifies CASSSSGSRSNEQFF.

The chain carries TRBV5-1 and TRBJ2-3; 14 bases line up with TRBD2. This CDR3 region has 19 residues. Germline V gene data show CDR1 as SGHRS and CDR2 as YFSETQ. J lost 1 base, V lost 2 bases, and 9 bases had no gene match. CDR3 DNA: TGCGCCAGCAGCTTTGGGAGGACTAGCGGGGGGCCAGGCACAGATACGCAGTATTTT. Its translation: CASSFGRTSGGPGTDTQYF.

The chain has TRBV30 and TRBJ1-2; a possible D gene is TRBD1 (5 bases). This CDR3 is 15 amino acids long. Germline V gene data show CDR1 as GTSNPN and CDR2 as SVGIG (reference sequence). Trimming cost V 5 bases and J 4 bases, with 20 bases left between them. CDR3 loop: CAWSRDRDGAYGYTF. CDR3 in DNA: TGTGCCTGGTCAAGAGACCGGGACGGGGCCTATGGCTACACCTTC.

This clone is a singleton in its sample. V usage is TRBV25-1 and J usage is TRBJ2-1; TRBD1 or TRBD2 may be the D gene (5 bases each). The V end was cut by 5 bases, the J end by 5 bases, with 13 bases between. CDR3 size: 14 residues. Per germline, CDR1 MGHDK and CDR2 SYGVNS. The CDR3 DNA reads as TGTGCCAGCAGTCCAGGGCGGGTTCACAATGAGCAGTTCTTC. This encodes CASSPGRVHNEQFF.

This rearrangement joins TRBV29-1 to TRBJ1-1; D unclear. This CDR3 is built from 11 residues. CDR1 SQVTM and CDR2 ANQGSEA come from the germline V gene. V was cut by 4 bases and J by 1 base, with 4 bases left in between. CDR3 residues: CSVVENTEAFF. The CDR3, as DNA: TGCAGCGTTGTGGAGAACACTGAAGCTTTCTTT.

Only a few counts were recorded for this clone. CDR3 nucleotides: TGCAGCGTTGGGGCGGATTATGGCTACACCTTC. It is translated as CSVGADYGYTF. The chain uses TRBV29-1 and TRBJ1-2; D not resolved. V gave up 4 bases and J gave up 5 bases, with 8 bases separating them. The CDR3 sequence is 11 residues long. Germline values: CDR1 SQVTM, CDR2 ANQGSEA.

In DNA form, the CDR3 reads TGCGCCAGCAGCTCCAGGGGTGAAAAACTGTTTTTT. Translated: CASSSRGEKLFF. The chain couples TRBV5-1 to TRBJ1-4, with D possibly matching TRBD1 (6 bases). Germline values: CDR1 SGHRS, CDR2 YFSETQ. This CDR3 has 12 amino acids. The germline V and J ends were trimmed by 3 bases and 7 bases, with 7 bases remaining between them.

J is TRBJ1-2 and V is TRBV5-1, with TRBD1 as a possible D gene (6 bases). The CDR3 extends over 15 amino acids. Germline values: CDR1 SGHRS, CDR2 YFSETQ. The V gene lost 4 bases and the J gene lost 4 bases, with 17 bases spanning the gap. Here the CDR3 DNA reads TGCGCCAGCAGCCCCGACGGACAGCCCTTCTATGGCTACACCTTC. This codes for CASSPDGQPFYGYTF. The entire variable domain, with the rest obtained from reference TRBV5-1 and TRBJ1-2, is as follows: KAGVTQTPRYLIKTRGQQVTLSCSPISGHRSVSWYQQTPGQGLQFLFEYFSETQRNKGNFPGRFSGRQFSNSRSEMNVSTLELGDSALYLCASSPDGQPFYGYTFGSGTRLTVV.

The chain recombines TRBV15 with TRBJ2-6; D might be TRBD1 (5 bases). V lost 5 bases, J lost 0 bases, and 8 bases lay in between. The germline gives CDR1 LNHNV, CDR2 YYDKDF (reference sequence). This CDR3 has 15 amino acids. The chain's CDR3 is CATSPRDSGANVLTF. The CDR3 DNA sequence: TGTGCCACCAGCCCCAGGGACTCTGGGGCCAACGTCCTGACTTTC.

The chain couples TRBV4-3 to TRBJ2-2; possible D gene TRBD1, 5 bases. V was trimmed by 2 bases and J by 3 bases, leaving 13 bases between them. CDR1 is LGHNA and CDR2 is YSLEER in the germline V gene. The CDR3 runs to 16 residues. This CDR3 reads CASSQRPGPHTGELFF. CDR3 nucleotides: TGCGCCAGCAGCCAAAGGCCAGGGCCCCACACCGGGGAGCTGTTTTTT.

The chain carries TRBV6-6 and TRBJ1-5; a weak D match, TRBD1 (6 bases). Deletions cut 6 bases from V and 4 bases from J, with 7 bases between. The CDR3 covers 12 residues. The germline V gene has CDR1 MNHNY and CDR2 SVGAGI (reference sequence). The CDR3 DNA follows: TGTGCCAGCAGCCAGGGGAATCAGCCCCAGCATTTT. Protein sequence: CASSQGNQPQHF.

The chain has TRBV25-1 and TRBJ2-7, with unresolved D. CDR1 is MGHDK and CDR2 is SYGVNS in the germline V gene. The CDR3 spans 14 residues. V was trimmed by 5 bases and J by 6 bases, leaving 17 bases between them. The CDR3 is CASSLSGSPGEQYF. CDR3 nucleotides: TGTGCCAGCAGTCTTTCCGGTTCTCCGGGCGAGCAGTACTTC.

The chain uses TRBV2 and TRBJ1-5; D not certain. From germline, CDR1 is SNHLY and CDR2 FYNNEI. This CDR3 is built from 12 residues. V lost 5 bases and J lost 7, with 9 bases in between. The CDR3 sequence: CASSTTRQPQHF. The DNA for the CDR3 is TGTGCCAGCAGTACCACCAGACAGCCCCAGCATTTT.

V is TRBV9 and J is TRBJ2-1, with D uncertain. The CDR3 consists of 13 residues. Trimming left V 0 bases short and J 8 bases short, with 9 bases between. Germline CDR1 is SGDLS and CDR2 is YYNGEE. CDR3 DNA sequence: TGTGCCAGCAGCGTAGGTGGTTCTGATGAGCAGTTCTTC. Its translation is CASSVGGSDEQFF.

This clone showed up just once. The chain employs TRBV4-3 and TRBJ2-7; no definite D call. The V end lost 1 base, the J end lost 3 bases, and 19 bases lay between the germline ends. Germline CDR1 reads LGHNA; CDR2 reads YSLEER. The CDR3 sequence is 17 residues long. CDR3 sequence reads: CASSQVFTIPGVYEQYF. In DNA, the CDR3 is TGCGCCAGCAGCCAAGTGTTTACTATCCCTGGTGTCTACGAGCAGTACTTC.

The sample holds one count of this clone. The rearrangement uses TRBV11-3 and TRBJ1-5; D is unclear. Germline assignment: CDR1 SGHNT and CDR2 YENEEA. The CDR3 contains 13 residues. The V end was cut by 0 bases, the J end by 2 bases, with 2 bases between. CDR3 sequence (DNA): TGTGCCAGCAGCTTAGATGGCAATCAGCCCCAGCATTTT. Its translation: CASSLDGNQPQHF.

This chain connects TRBV6-5 to TRBJ2-7; 7 bases align to TRBD1. Germline V gene lookup returns CDR1 MNHEY and CDR2 SVGAGI. The CDR3 runs 12 residues. V trimming: 2 bases; J trimming: 5 bases; junction bases outside the gene matches: 0. The CDR3 region has the DNA TGTGCCAGCAGTTACGACAGGGACGAGCAGTACTTC. Protein sequence: CASSYDRDEQYF.

In its sample, this clone was seen a few times. The CDR3 nucleotides are TGTGCCAGCAGTGGGGCCGGGGCCGATCTAAGAGGCTATGGCTACACCTTC. It specifies CASSGAGADLRGYGYTF. V and J are TRBV27 and TRBJ1-2; TRBD1 might be the D (5 bases). V dropped 5 bases and J dropped 4 bases, with 23 bases sitting between them. Germline loops: CDR1 MNHEY, CDR2 SMNVEV (reference sequence). The CDR3 spans 17 residues.

The V call is TRBV5-1, the J call TRBJ2-7; possibly TRBD1 for D (6 bases). CDR1 and CDR2 (germline): SGHRS, YFSETQ. CDR3 length: 16 residues. Trimming stripped 0 bases from V and 3 bases from J, with 16 bases between. The CDR3 coding sequence is TGCGCCAGCAGCTTGGATGGACAGCCCTACTACTACGAGCAGTACTTC. Encoded protein: CASSLDGQPYYYEQYF.

V and J are TRBV2 and TRBJ2-5; 16 positions agree with TRBD2. Looked up from germline, CDR1 is SNHLY and CDR2 is FYNNEI. The CDR3 has 16 amino acids. The trim removed 4 bases at V and 7 bases at J, leaving 6 bases unmatched. The CDR3 nucleotides are TGTGCCAGCAGTGCGGGACTAGCGGGGGGGGCTGGGACCCAGTACTTC. It is translated as CASSAGLAGGAGTQYF.

This clone was seen just once. The rearrangement links TRBV5-6 to TRBJ2-7; 7 nucleotides align to TRBD1. CDR1 SGHDT and CDR2 YYEEEE come from the germline V gene. The junction had 8 bases not matched to a gene; V was cut back by 2 bases and J by 3 bases. This CDR3 is built from 15 residues. CDR3 nucleotide sequence: TGTGCCAGCAGCTTCGGCTTTCAGGGGGACTACGAGCAGTACTTC. Protein: CASSFGFQGDYEQYF.

V gene TRBV6-5 combines with J gene TRBJ2-2; TRBD2 is a possible D gene (5 bases). The CDR3 runs to 14 residues. V lost 1 base and J 7 bases, leaving 10 bases between the germline ends. The germline V gene has CDR1 MNHEY and CDR2 SVGAGI. The CDR3 loop is CASSYLITSGELFF. For the CDR3, the DNA is TGTGCCAGCAGTTACTTGATAACTAGCGGGGAGCTGTTTTTT.